A selection of T cell receptor beta chains follows, all from one sample in a study of blood T cells in healthy people across ages. TCRdb redid the calling of the 5' RACE reads with MiXCR, one entry per CDR3 protein. The repertoire holds about 640,000 distinct CDR3 sequences, 58% seen once, with around 37% in the top ten. The specimen sequenced was blood. The receptors shown here come from a man between 60 and 75 years old in good health. CDR3s leave out the opening cysteine and the closing phenylalanine or tryptophan. Size is stated for part of the rows, as once, few or many counts, or as a class when the clone is expanded.

>NA|TRBV29-1|13
SVDPTGGEGTEAF
>NA|TRBV20-1|13
SAVRPGASTDTQY
>NA|TRBV15|12
ATSRDPRGETQY
>NA|TRBV6-2/TRBV6-3|12
ASSWDGQDEKLF
>few|TRBV5-1|13
ASSLTAASTDTQY
>NA|TRBV20-1|9
SAPRGEKLF
>many|TRBV4-2|12
ASRPRLANHEQF
>NA|TRBV18|12
ASSPDREGYGYT
>NA|TRBV7-8|13
ASSLDGGSVGEQF
>NA|TRBV5-1|13
ASSPRGASKNIQY
>NA|TRBV7-2|11
ASSRTISSPLH
>NA|TRBV10-3|14
AISARTGGAQETQY
>NA|TRBV20-1|9
SAQNNYGYT
>NA|TRBV20-1|13
SARASGGYTDTQY
>once|TRBV5-1|14
ASSFRDRGNTGELF